The 2 T cell receptor beta chains reported below all come from one sample, sequenced in a study of response to subunit inactivated influenza vaccine. TCRdb passed the RT-PCR reads through MiXCR, listing each CDR3 protein once. Here the sample spans under 750,000 distinct CDR3 sequences, approximately 12% being singletons. Source: PBMCs from blood, taken on the day of vaccination. These receptors originate from a man between 50 and 59 years old who received an inactivated influenza vaccine.

This chain connects TRBV7-9 to TRBJ2-1; D gene uncertain. The germline CDR1 and CDR2 sequences are SEHNR and FQNEAQ (reference sequence). The V gene lost 5 bases and the J gene lost 15 bases, with 17 bases spanning the gap. This CDR3 spans 12 amino acids. In nucleotides, the CDR3 is TGTGCCAGCAGCCCCGTATACCAGATGGGGTTCTTC. Translated: CASSPVYQMGFF.

This clonotype was seen a handful of times. The J gene is TRBJ1-1, the V gene TRBV27, with 9 bases that match TRBD1. CDR1 and CDR2 (germline): MNHEY, SMNVEV (reference sequence). J lost 3 bases, V lost 0 bases, and 5 bases had no gene match. The CDR3 sequence is 16 residues long. CDR3 residues: CASSLSTGGGYTEAFF. The CDR3 DNA is TGTGCCAGCAGTTTATCTACAGGGGGCGGTTACACTGAAGCTTTCTTT.